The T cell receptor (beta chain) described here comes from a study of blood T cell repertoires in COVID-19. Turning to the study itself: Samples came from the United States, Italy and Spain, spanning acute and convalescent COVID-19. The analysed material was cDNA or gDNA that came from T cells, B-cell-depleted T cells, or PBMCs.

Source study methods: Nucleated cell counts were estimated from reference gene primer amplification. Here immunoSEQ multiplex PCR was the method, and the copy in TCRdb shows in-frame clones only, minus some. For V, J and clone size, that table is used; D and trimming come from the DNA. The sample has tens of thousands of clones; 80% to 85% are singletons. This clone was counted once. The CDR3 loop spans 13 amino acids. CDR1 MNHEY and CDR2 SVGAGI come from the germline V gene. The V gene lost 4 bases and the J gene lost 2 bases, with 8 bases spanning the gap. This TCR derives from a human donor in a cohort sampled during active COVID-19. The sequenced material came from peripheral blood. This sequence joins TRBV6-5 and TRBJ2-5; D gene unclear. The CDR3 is CASSLSRQETQYF. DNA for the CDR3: TGTGCCAGCAGTTTGAGTAGACAAGAGACCCAGTACTTC.